Shown below are 23 T cell receptor beta chains from a single sample sequenced in a study of cytomegalovirus exposure and HLA in healthy donors. A multiplex PCR was run with 60 Vbeta primers and 13 Jbeta primers. The table came from immunoSEQ multiplex PCR; TCRdb's copy has only in-frame clones and leaves some out. The sample lists about 110,000 clones, 70% to 80% occurring once. Sequenced: PBMCs. The receptor set was obtained from a female donor in good health and CMV-seronegative.

The rearrangement links TRBV30 to TRBJ2-7; tentatively, D is TRBD1 (6 bases). Germline assignment: CDR1 GTSNPN and CDR2 SVGIG (reference sequence). V was shortened by 3 bases and J by 3 bases, with 15 bases between the two germline ends. The CDR3 consists of 14 residues. As DNA, the CDR3 is TGTGCCTGGAGGGTTCCGACAGGCGGCTACGAGCAGTACTTC. Its translation is CAWRVPTGGYEQYF.

The chain employs TRBV5-1 and TRBJ2-3, with TRBD2 matching over 15 bases. The CDR3 loop spans 19 amino acids. V shed 3 bases and J 1 base; nucleotides not matched to a gene: 9. Germline V gene data show CDR1 as SGHRS and CDR2 as YFSETQ. The CDR3 DNA sequence: TGCGCCAGCAGCTCGGGACTAGCGGGAGGAACAGGGCGCACAGATACGCAGTATTTT. Encoded protein: CASSSGLAGGTGRTDTQYF.

V is TRBV15 and J is TRBJ1-1; the match to TRBD1 covers 8 bases. Trimming cost V 0 bases and J 4 bases; bases outside gene matches: 7. The CDR3 extends over 16 amino acids. Germline V lookup: CDR1 LNHNV, CDR2 YYDKDF (reference sequence). The CDR3 here is CATSRDVIGQGTEAFF. The CDR3 DNA follows: TGTGCCACCAGCAGAGACGTAATAGGACAGGGCACTGAAGCTTTCTTT.

This clone was seen just once. The rearrangement links TRBV7-3 to TRBJ2-2, with D possibly matching TRBD1 (6 bases). Per the germline V gene, CDR1 is SGHTA and CDR2 is FQGTGA. Trimming took 6 bases from V and 3 from J, leaving 20 bases between them. This CDR3 has 17 amino acids. CDR3 sequence reads: CASSSGEWASHTGELFF. The CDR3 nucleotides read TGTGCCAGCAGTTCAGGGGAGTGGGCTAGCCACACCGGGGAGCTGTTTTTT.

The V call is TRBV7-8, the J call TRBJ2-7, with 10 bases identical to TRBD2. This CDR3 has 13 residues. Germline V gene data show CDR1 as SGHVS and CDR2 as FQNEAQ. V lost 4 bases and J lost 3; bases outside the gene matches: 0. CDR3 in amino acids: CASSWTSGYEQYF. The CDR3 region has the DNA TGTGCCAGCAGCTGGACTAGCGGCTACGAGCAGTACTTC.

The chain is built from TRBV21-1 and TRBJ1-1; TRBD1 reflects the table's D call only, with no check against the DNA. TRBV21-1 is shown as a pseudogene. This CDR3 is 21 amino acids long. The CDR3 loop is CKNRDRGRRQLKPPLNTEAFF. For the CDR3, the DNA is TGCAAAAACCGGGACAGGGGTAGACGGCAACTTAAACCACCCCTGAACACTGAAGCTTTCTTT.

The chain joins TRBV25-1 to TRBJ2-7; D may be TRBD1 (6 bases). Germline values: CDR1 MGHDK, CDR2 SYGVNS. The V end lost 10 bases, the J end lost 6 bases, and 13 bases lay between the germline ends. The CDR3 is made up of 11 amino acids. The CDR3 DNA follows: TGTGCCACCCAACAAGGGGGCGAGCAGTACTTC. Translation: CATQQGGEQYF.

This chain links TRBV7-3 with TRBJ2-1, with D perhaps TRBD1 (6 bases). The CDR3 covers 15 residues. The germline V gene encodes CDR1 SGHTA and CDR2 FQGTGA. V was trimmed by 2 bases and J by 4 bases, leaving 12 bases between them. The CDR3 region is CASSLGDTDYNEQFF. The DNA of the CDR3 is TGTGCCAGCAGCTTAGGGGACACGGATTACAATGAGCAGTTCTTC.

The chain recombines TRBV7-2 with TRBJ1-5, with D tentatively TRBD1 (5 bases). This CDR3 region has 15 residues. CDR1 is SGHTA and CDR2 is FQGNSA in the germline V gene. Trimming stripped 3 bases from V and 0 bases from J, with 9 bases between. The CDR3 DNA sequence: TGTGCCAGCAGCTTGGGCAGGGTTAGCAATCAGCCCCAGCATTTT. It specifies CASSLGRVSNQPQHF.

Note on this clone: A much larger clone lies one base from this, so it may be a read error. The same CDR3 can be traced to other DNA sequences in this sample. This chain joins TRBV5-8 and TRBJ1-1; D unclear. The CDR3 contains 12 residues. Germline CDR1 is SGHTS and CDR2 is YDEGEE. The CDR3 region is CASSLQNTEAFF. Written as DNA, the CDR3 is TGTGCCAGCAGCTTACAGAACACCGAAGCTTTCTTT.

V is TRBV28 and J is TRBJ2-1, with D possibly matching TRBD2 (5 bases). The V gene's germline CDR1 is MDHEN and CDR2 SYDVKM. The length of the CDR3 is 14 residues. Trimming took 5 bases from V and 2 from J, leaving 10 bases between them. CDR3 sequence reads: CASSPRAPYNEQFF. The CDR3 DNA is TGTGCCAGCAGTCCGCGGGCCCCCTACAATGAGCAGTTCTTC.

This clone has a handful of counts. The rearrangement links TRBV4-3 to TRBJ2-3; 10 bases are shared with TRBD1. The CDR3 sequence is 17 residues long. Germline V gives CDR1 LGHNA, CDR2 YSLEER. V gave up 1 base and J gave up 4 bases; unmatched junction bases: 8. CDR3 sequence: CASSQVWTGGGADTQYF. The CDR3 coding sequence is TGCGCCAGCAGCCAAGTGTGGACAGGGGGAGGGGCAGATACGCAGTATTTT.

J is TRBJ1-5 and V is TRBV6-1; D may be TRBD1 (6 bases). CDR1 and CDR2 from the germline V gene are MNHNS and SASEGT. With 4 bases removed from V and 3 bases from J, the gap between germline ends came to 13 bases. The CDR3 has 15 amino acids. This CDR3 reads CASSVQQGHNQPQHF. Written as DNA, the CDR3 is TGTGCCAGCAGTGTACAACAGGGCCACAATCAGCCCCAGCATTTT.

The chain employs TRBV9 and TRBJ2-3, with 7 positions matching TRBD2. From germline, CDR1 is SGDLS and CDR2 YYNGEE. The CDR3 consists of 16 residues. Unmatched junction bases numbered 9, after V lost 3 bases and J lost 2 bases. DNA for the CDR3: TGTGCCAGCAGCGCGAGCCCCCGGGGGGACACAGATACGCAGTATTTT. The encoded protein is CASSASPRGDTDTQYF.

This clone appeared a few times. The gene calls are TRBV28 and TRBJ2-1; the D gene is possibly TRBD1 (5 bases). Trimming took 2 bases from V and 7 from J, leaving 9 bases between them. CDR3 length: 13 amino acids. In germline, CDR1 is MDHEN, CDR2 SYDVKM. The CDR3 protein is CASSLGRANEQFF. The CDR3 nucleotides read TGTGCCAGCAGTTTAGGCAGGGCGAATGAGCAGTTCTTC. Filled out from reference TRBV28 and TRBJ2-1, the complete variable domain reads DVKVTQSSRYLVKRTGEKVFLECVQDMDHENMFWYRQDPGLGLRLIYFSYDVKMKEKGDIPEGYSVSREKKERFSLILESASTNQTSMYLCASSLGRANEQFFGPGTRLTVL.

The chain uses TRBV7-3 and TRBJ2-5; 11 bases are shared with TRBD2. The germline CDR1 and CDR2 sequences are SGHTA and FQGTGA. This CDR3 is 14 amino acids long. The ends lost 3 bases at V and 5 bases at J; junction bases unmatched: 2. CDR3 sequence (DNA): TGTGCCAGCAGCTTTTTAGCGGGAGGGGAGACCCAGTACTTC. Its protein product is CASSFLAGGETQYF.

This CDR3 is CASSRGQVSYEQYF. CDR3 coding DNA: TGTGCCAGCAGCCGAGGACAGGTCTCCTACGAGCAGTACTTC. The chain recombines TRBV6-5 with TRBJ2-7; 7 bases fit TRBD1. CDR1 is MNHEY and CDR2 is SVGAGI in the germline V gene. The junction had 5 bases not matched to a gene; V was cut back by 6 bases and J by 0 bases. CDR3 length: 14 residues.

The chain is built from TRBV30 and TRBJ1-1; D gene ambiguous. The CDR3 runs to 12 residues. Trimming removed 3 bases at V and 6 bases at J, with 11 bases between. Looked up from germline, CDR1 is GTSNPN and CDR2 is SVGIG (reference sequence). The DNA for the CDR3 is TGTGCCTGGAGGTCGGGGTGGGCTGAAGCTTTCTTT. This gives the protein CAWRSGWAEAFF. The variable domain in full, with the rest retrieved from reference TRBV30 and TRBJ1-1, is SQTIHQWPATLVQPVGSPLSLECTVEGTSNPNLYWYRQAAGRGLQLLFYSVGIGQISSEVPQNLSASRPQDRQFILSSKKLLLSDSGFYLCAWRSGWAEAFFGQGTRLTVV.

The V gene is TRBV7-8, the J gene TRBJ2-5; 9 bases align to TRBD1. The ends lost 0 bases at V and 5 bases at J; junction bases unmatched: 4. Germline V gives CDR1 SGHVS, CDR2 FQNEAQ. The CDR3 has 15 residues. CDR3 protein: CASSLAGQGSETQYF. In nucleotides, the CDR3 is TGTGCCAGCAGCTTAGCGGGACAGGGAAGCGAGACCCAGTACTTC.

This clone came up once. The V gene is TRBV15, the J gene TRBJ2-7, with 10 bases matching TRBD1. This CDR3 is 14 amino acids long. Germline-derived CDR1 and CDR2 are LNHNV and YYDKDF (reference sequence). V gave up 5 bases and J gave up 4 bases; unmatched junction bases: 5. The CDR3 here is CATSGDRGQYEQYF. Here the CDR3 DNA reads TGTGCCACCAGCGGGGACAGGGGACAATACGAGCAGTACTTC.

CDR3 bases: TGTGCCAGCAGTACCGGGACTAGCTACGAGCAGTACTTC. This encodes CASSTGTSYEQYF. J is TRBJ2-7 and V is TRBV6-6; 8 bases match TRBD2. V lost 5 bases and J lost 3; bases outside the gene matches: 3. The V gene's germline CDR1 is MNHNY and CDR2 SVGAGI (reference sequence). This CDR3 has 13 amino acids.

This chain uses TRBV5-1 with TRBJ2-2, with TRBD2 identical over 9 bases. The CDR3 contains 16 residues. Germline CDR1 SGHRS, CDR2 YFSETQ. J gave up 1 base and V 0 bases, and 1 base lay outside the gene matches. The CDR3 spells CASSLETSGNTGELFF. As DNA, the CDR3 is TGCGCCAGCAGCTTGGAGACTAGCGGGAACACCGGGGAGCTGTTTTTT.

This chain connects TRBV28 to TRBJ1-5; 9 bases match TRBD1. The CDR3 is 18 residues long. CDR1 MDHEN and CDR2 SYDVKM come from the germline V gene. Trimming at V came to 5 bases and at J to 0 bases, leaving 11 bases not matched to a gene. The CDR3 DNA follows: TGTGCCAGCAGTCAGACAGGGGGAGGAATTTATAGCAATCAGCCCCAGCATTTT. This gives the protein CASSQTGGGIYSNQPQHF.